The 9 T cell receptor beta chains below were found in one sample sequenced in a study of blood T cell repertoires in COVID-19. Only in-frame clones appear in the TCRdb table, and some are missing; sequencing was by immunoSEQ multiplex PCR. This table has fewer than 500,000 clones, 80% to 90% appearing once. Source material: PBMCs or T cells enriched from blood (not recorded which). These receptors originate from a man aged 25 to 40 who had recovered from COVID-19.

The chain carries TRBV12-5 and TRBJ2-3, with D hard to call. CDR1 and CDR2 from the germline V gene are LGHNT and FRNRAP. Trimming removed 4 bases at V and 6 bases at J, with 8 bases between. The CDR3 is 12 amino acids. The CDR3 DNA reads TGTGCTAGTGGTTCCCCCATTGATACGCAGTATTTT. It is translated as CASGSPIDTQYF.

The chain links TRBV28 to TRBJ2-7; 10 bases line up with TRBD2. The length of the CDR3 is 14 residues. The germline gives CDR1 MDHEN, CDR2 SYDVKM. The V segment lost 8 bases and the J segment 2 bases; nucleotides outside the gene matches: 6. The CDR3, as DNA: TGTGCCAGCTCACGACTAGCGGGTACCTACGAGCAGTACTTC. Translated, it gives CASSRLAGTYEQYF.

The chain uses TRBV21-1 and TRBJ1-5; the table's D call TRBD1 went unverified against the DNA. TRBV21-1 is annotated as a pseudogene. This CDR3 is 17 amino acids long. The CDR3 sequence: CASSKRGGTGSNQPQHF. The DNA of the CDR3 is TGTGCCAGCAGCAAACGGGGGGGGACAGGGAGTAATCAGCCCCAGCATTTT.

The DNA for the CDR3 is TGTGCCAGCACTGATCAGGGTAATTCACCCCTCCACTTT. The encoded protein is CASTDQGNSPLHF. The chain employs TRBV28 and TRBJ1-6, with D possibly matching TRBD1 (5 bases). The CDR3 is made up of 13 amino acids. The V gene's germline CDR1 is MDHEN and CDR2 SYDVKM. The germline V and J ends were trimmed by 7 bases and 6 bases, with 10 bases remaining between them.

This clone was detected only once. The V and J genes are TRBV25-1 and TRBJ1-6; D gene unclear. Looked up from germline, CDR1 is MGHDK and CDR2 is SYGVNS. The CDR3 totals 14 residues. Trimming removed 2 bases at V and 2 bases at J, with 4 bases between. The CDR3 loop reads CASSEETYNSPLHF. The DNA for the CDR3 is TGTGCCAGCAGTGAAGAGACCTATAATTCACCCCTCCACTTT.

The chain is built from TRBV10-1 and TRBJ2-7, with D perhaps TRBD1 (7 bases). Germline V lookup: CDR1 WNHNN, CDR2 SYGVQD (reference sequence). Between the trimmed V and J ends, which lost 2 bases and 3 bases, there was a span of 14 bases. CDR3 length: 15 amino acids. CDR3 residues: CASSERGQGVYEQYF. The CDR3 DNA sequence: TGCGCCAGCAGTGAGCGGGGGCAGGGGGTCTACGAGCAGTACTTC.

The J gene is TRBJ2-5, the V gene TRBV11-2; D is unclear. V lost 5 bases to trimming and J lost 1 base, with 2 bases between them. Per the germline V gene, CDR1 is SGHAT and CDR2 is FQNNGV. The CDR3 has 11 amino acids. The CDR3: CASSRQETQYF. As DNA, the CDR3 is TGTGCCAGCAGCCGCCAAGAGACCCAGTACTTC.

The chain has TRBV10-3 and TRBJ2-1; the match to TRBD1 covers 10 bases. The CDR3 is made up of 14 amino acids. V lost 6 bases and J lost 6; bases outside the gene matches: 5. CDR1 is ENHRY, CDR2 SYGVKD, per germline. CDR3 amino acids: CAISAGQGTNEQFF. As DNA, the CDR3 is TGTGCCATCAGCGCGGGACAGGGGACCAATGAGCAGTTCTTC.

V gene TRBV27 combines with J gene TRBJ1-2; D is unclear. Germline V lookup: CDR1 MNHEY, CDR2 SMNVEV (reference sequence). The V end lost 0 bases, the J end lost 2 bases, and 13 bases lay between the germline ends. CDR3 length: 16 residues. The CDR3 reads CASSLSPSAENYGYTF. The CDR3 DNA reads TGTGCCAGCAGTTTATCCCCCTCCGCAGAAAACTATGGCTACACCTTC.